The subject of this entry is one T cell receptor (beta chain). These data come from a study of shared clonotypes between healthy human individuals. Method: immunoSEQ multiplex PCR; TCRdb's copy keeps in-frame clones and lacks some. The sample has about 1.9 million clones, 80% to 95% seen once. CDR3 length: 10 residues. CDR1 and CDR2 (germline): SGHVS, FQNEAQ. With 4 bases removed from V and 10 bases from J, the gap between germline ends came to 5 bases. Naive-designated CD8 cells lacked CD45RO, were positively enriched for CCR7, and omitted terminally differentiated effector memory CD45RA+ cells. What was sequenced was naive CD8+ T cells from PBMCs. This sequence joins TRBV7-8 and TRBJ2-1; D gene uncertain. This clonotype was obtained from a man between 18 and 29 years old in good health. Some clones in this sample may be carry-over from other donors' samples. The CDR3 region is CASSSREQFF. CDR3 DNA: TGTGCCAGCAGCTCTAGGGAGCAGTTCTTC.